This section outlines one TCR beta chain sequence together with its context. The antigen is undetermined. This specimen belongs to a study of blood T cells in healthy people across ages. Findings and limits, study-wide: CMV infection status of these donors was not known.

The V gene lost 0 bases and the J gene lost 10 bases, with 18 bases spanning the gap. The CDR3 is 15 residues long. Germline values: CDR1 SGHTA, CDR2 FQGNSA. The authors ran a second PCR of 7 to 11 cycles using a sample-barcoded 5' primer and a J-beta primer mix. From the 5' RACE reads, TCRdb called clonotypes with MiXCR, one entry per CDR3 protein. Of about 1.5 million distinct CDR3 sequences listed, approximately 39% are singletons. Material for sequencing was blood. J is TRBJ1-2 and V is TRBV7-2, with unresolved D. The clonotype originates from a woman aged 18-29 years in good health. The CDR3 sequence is CASSLARGQAINYTF. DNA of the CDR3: TGTGCCAGCAGCTTAGCGCGGGGTCAGGCCATCAACTACACCTTC.